Below are 20 T cell receptor beta chains sequenced from a single sample in a study of CD8+CD57+ T cells in acquired aplastic anemia. Genomic DNA constituted the template upon which TCR beta VDJ and CDR3 profiling was performed. TCRdb re-derived calls from the reads in MiXCR, one entry per CDR3 protein. The sample has roughly 180,000 distinct CDR3 sequences; 35% to 50% are singletons. Sequenced: sorted CD4+, CD8+, or CD8+CD57+ T cells (not recorded which) from PBMCs. The receptors originated from a human donor in good health.

This clonotype was recorded many times. The chain uses TRBV20-1 and TRBJ2-5; the D gene is possibly TRBD2 (6 bases). This CDR3 region has 12 residues. Trimming shortened V by 2 bases and J by 6 bases, and 10 bases separated the two germline ends. Germline values: CDR1 DFQATT, CDR2 SNEGSKA (reference sequence). The CDR3 loop is CSARLATQTQYF. In nucleotides, the CDR3 is TGCAGTGCTAGACTAGCGACGCAGACCCAGTACTTC.

The V call is TRBV5-1, the J call TRBJ1-4, with TRBD1 as a possible D gene (6 bases). The CDR3 has 14 amino acids. Germline V gene data show CDR1 as SGHRS and CDR2 as YFSETQ. V was shortened by 0 bases and J by 8 bases, with 11 bases between the two germline ends. CDR3 in DNA: TGCGCCAGCAGCTTGGTCCCAGGGGCCGAAAAACTGTTTTTT. This encodes CASSLVPGAEKLFF.

The rearrangement uses TRBV12-3 or TRBV12-4 and TRBJ2-3; 10 nucleotides line up with TRBD2. This CDR3 contains 19 residues. The trim removed 5 bases at V and 4 bases at J, leaving 18 bases unmatched. The CDR3 coding sequence is TGTGCCAGCAGTCCAACGAGCGGGAGGGCCCCCAAAGGGCCAGATACGCAGTATTTT. Its translation: CASSPTSGRAPKGPDTQYF.

Only a few counts were recorded for this clonotype. The V call is TRBV6-2 or TRBV6-3, the J call TRBJ2-2; possibly TRBD1 for D (6 bases). The germline CDR1 and CDR2 sequences are MNHEY and SVGEGT. The CDR3 length is 19 residues. The ends were cut back, 2 bases at V and 0 bases at J, with 19 bases in the middle. The CDR3 DNA follows: TGTGCCAGCAGTTACGCTCGTCTCACAGGGCTTTCGAACACCGGGGAGCTGTTTTTT. It specifies CASSYARLTGLSNTGELFF.

The CDR3 DNA is TGCACCGTAAGAGGCGGGACAGGGGACGGCTACACCTTC. This gives the protein CTVRGGTGDGYTF. The rearrangement uses TRBV29-1 and TRBJ1-2; 10 nucleotides align to TRBD1. The CDR3 is 13 amino acids. Germline V CDR1 and CDR2: SQVTM, ANQGSEA.

This clonotype has just one count. The V gene is TRBV15, the J gene TRBJ2-3; a weak D match, TRBD1 (6 bases). Germline CDR1 reads LNHNV; CDR2 reads YYDKDF (reference sequence). Trimming stripped 4 bases from V and 2 bases from J, with 13 bases between. The CDR3 has 15 amino acids. The CDR3 bases are TGTGCCACCAGCACCCGGGACACTCTCACAGATACGCAGTATTTT. Its protein product is CATSTRDTLTDTQYF.

Here the CDR3 DNA reads TGCAGCATCCGCATCTGGGGGGATGGCGACTATGGCTACACCTTC. It specifies CSIRIWGDGDYGYTF. This chain uses TRBV29-1 with TRBJ1-2, with D possibly matching TRBD1 (5 bases). CDR3 length equals 15 residues. Germline CDR1 and CDR2: SQVTM and ANQGSEA. V was clipped by 8 bases and J by 3 bases, with 22 bases between them.

This chain links TRBV9 with TRBJ2-7, with 11 positions matching TRBD2. Trimming took 0 bases from V and 2 from J; bases not matched to a gene: 4. CDR1 is SGDLS, CDR2 YYNGEE, per germline. CDR3 length: 16 amino acids. As DNA, the CDR3 is TGTGCCAGCAGCGTAGGCCTAGCGGGGGGACCCTACGAGCAGTACTTC. Its translation: CASSVGLAGGPYEQYF. The full variable domain, with the rest looked up from reference TRBV9 and TRBJ2-7, is DSGVTQTPKHLITATGQRVTLRCSPRSGDLSVYWYQQSLDQGLQFLIQYYNGEERAKGNILERFSAQQFPDLHSELNLSSLELGDSALYFCASSVGLAGGPYEQYFGPGTRLTVT.

The table lists this clonotype with many counts. This chain uses TRBV7-2 with TRBJ2-1; D remains ambiguous. Trimming took off 0 bases at V and 7 bases at J, with 4 bases between the two ends. CDR1 SGHTA and CDR2 FQGNSA come from the germline V gene. This CDR3 is 12 amino acids long. CDR3 protein: CASSLALNEQFF. The CDR3, as DNA: TGTGCCAGCAGCTTAGCGCTTAATGAGCAGTTCTTC.

This chain joins TRBV19 and TRBJ1-1; D remains ambiguous. This CDR3 comprises 12 residues. The germline gives CDR1 LNHDA, CDR2 SQIVND (reference sequence). Trimming removed 3 bases at V and 6 bases at J, with 8 bases between. The CDR3 sequence: CASSMVGPEAFF. The CDR3 DNA reads TGTGCCAGTAGTATGGTTGGGCCTGAAGCTTTCTTT. Filled out from reference TRBV19 and TRBJ1-1, the complete variable domain reads DGGITQSPKYLFRKEGQNVTLSCEQNLNHDAMYWYRQDPGQGLRLIYYSQIVNDFQKGDIAEGYSVSREKKESFPLTVTSAQKNPTAFYLCASSMVGPEAFFGQGTRLTVV.

Concerning this clonotype: An end of the junction does not agree with germline; a read error may underlie this. The chain employs TRBV19 and TRBJ2-7; possible D gene TRBD2, 5 bases. There are 16 residues in the CDR3. Germline loops: CDR1 LNHDA, CDR2 SQIVND (reference sequence). Here the CDR3 reads CASSSQFGAAPCEQYF. In DNA, the CDR3 is TGCGCCAGTAGTTCCCAGTTCGGAGCGGCCCCCTGCGAGCAGTACTTC.

This chain connects TRBV18 to TRBJ2-1; 11 positions match TRBD2. V lost 5 bases, J lost 5 bases, and 14 bases stayed unmatched. CDR3 length equals 18 residues. Germline V gene lookup returns CDR1 KGHSH and CDR2 LQKENI. CDR3 loop: CASSAWTSGPSSDNEQFF. In nucleotides, the CDR3 is TGTGCCAGCTCAGCTTGGACTAGCGGGCCAAGTAGCGACAATGAGCAGTTCTTC. Together with reference TRBV18 and TRBJ2-1, the CDR3 gives the full variable domain: NAGVMQNPRHLVRRRGQEARLRCSPMKGHSHVYWYRQLPEEGLKFMVYLQKENIIDESGMPKERFSAEFPKEGPSILRIQQVVRGDSAAYFCASSAWTSGPSSDNEQFFGPGTRLTVL.

The sample holds a few counts of this clonotype. The chain joins TRBV28 to TRBJ1-5; D might be TRBD1 (6 bases). Germline V CDR1 and CDR2: MDHEN, SYDVKM. The V end was cut by 3 bases, the J end by 0 bases, with 9 bases between. The CDR3 runs to 15 residues. CDR3 bases: TGTGCCAGCAGTTTTCAGGGGAGTAGCAATCAGCCCCAGCATTTT. It encodes CASSFQGSSNQPQHF. Complete variable domain (other parts from reference TRBV28 and TRBJ1-5): DVKVTQSSRYLVKRTGEKVFLECVQDMDHENMFWYRQDPGLGLRLIYFSYDVKMKEKGDIPEGYSVSREKKERFSLILESASTNQTSMYLCASSFQGSSNQPQHFGDGTRLSIL.

The chain joins TRBV6-2 or TRBV6-3 to TRBJ2-7; 7 nucleotides agree with TRBD2. There are 13 residues in the CDR3. Losses at the gene ends were 7 bases for V and 2 bases for J; bases not matched to a gene: 5. Germline V lookup: CDR1 MNHEY, CDR2 SVGEGT. The CDR3 is CASTRGGAYEQYF. The CDR3 nucleotides read TGTGCCAGCACCCGGGGAGGGGCCTACGAGCAGTACTTC.

As to this clonotype: At one of its ends the junction is not consistent with the germline gene, which may arise from a read error. The rearrangement joins TRBV10-3 to TRBJ2-7; possibly TRBD2 for D (7 bases). The CDR3 length is 16 residues. Per the germline V gene, CDR1 is ENHRY and CDR2 is SYGVKD. The CDR3 loop is CAVSEIGFGGPDEQYF. As DNA, the CDR3 is TGTGCCGTCAGTGAGATTGGGTTCGGGGGGCCGGACGAGCAGTACTTC.

The chain uses TRBV11-2 and TRBJ2-1; 14 bases align to TRBD2. V was pared by 5 bases and J by 9 bases, with 6 bases of the junction left unmatched. The CDR3 covers 15 residues. Germline CDR1 and CDR2: SGHAT and FQNNGV. In DNA, the CDR3 is TGTGCCAGCAGCGTAGTCGGGACTAGCGGGAGTGAGCAGTTCTTC. This encodes CASSVVGTSGSEQFF.

The rearrangement links TRBV7-8 to TRBJ1-1, with 7 bases identical to TRBD1. The CDR3 length is 16 residues. With V trimmed by 5 bases and J by 2 bases, 11 bases remained unmatched. From germline, CDR1 is SGHVS and CDR2 FQNEAQ. In DNA form, the CDR3 reads TGTGCCAGCAGCGGGGGACAGACTTCCTACAACACTGAAGCTTTCTTT. Protein: CASSGGQTSYNTEAFF. Full variable domain (remainder filled in from reference TRBV7-8 and TRBJ1-1): GAGVSQSPRYKVAKRGQDVALRCDPISGHVSLFWYQQALGQGPEFLTYFQNEAQLDKSGLPSDRFFAERPEGSVSTLKIQRTQQEDSAVYLCASSGGQTSYNTEAFFGQGTRLTVV.

This clonotype was seen repeatedly, ten times or more. The gene calls are TRBV11-3 and TRBJ1-1; no clear D gene. V lost 3 bases, J lost 3 bases, and 8 bases lay in between. Germline lookup yields CDR1 SGHNT and CDR2 YENEEA. CDR3 length: 13 residues. CDR3 nucleotide sequence: TGTGCCAGCAGCTTTGGTTCGGACACTGAAGCTTTCTTT. It specifies CASSFGSDTEAFF.

Details on this clonotype: The CDR3 does not end in the conserved phenylalanine or tryptophan, so this is likely a read error. This chain uses TRBV12-3 or TRBV12-4 with TRBJ1-2; 11 nucleotides match TRBD1. The CDR3 totals 15 residues. Trimming took 8 bases from V and 8 from J; bases not matched to a gene: 13. The CDR3 region has the DNA TGTGCCAGCGGAACCTACCCGGACAGGGGGCGAGGCTACACCCTC. It yields the protein CASGTYPDRGRGYTL.

This clonotype occurred many times. The chain is built from TRBV14 and TRBJ1-6; 7 nucleotides line up with TRBD1. This CDR3 comprises 14 residues. Germline CDR1 SGHDN, CDR2 FVKESK. The V and J ends lost 5 bases and 7 bases, in that order; junction bases with no gene match: 5. In nucleotides, the CDR3 is TGTGCCAGCAGCTTCCGGGACAGCAATTCACCCCTCCACTTT. Translating gives CASSFRDSNSPLHF.